This is a list of T cell receptor beta chains from one sample in a study of T cell repertoires in cytomegalovirus infection. One entry per CDR3 protein, called by TCRdb with MiXCR from the reads. This sample carries roughly 500,000 distinct CDR3 sequences, about 44% of them seen once, and the ten largest clones take roughly two fifths. These receptors have no identified antigens. The sequencing used cultured PBMCs, collected from culture after CMV antigen stimulation. The origin of the receptors is a human donor in good health (CMV status not recorded). Some clones in this sample may be carry-over from other donors' samples. Both conserved end residues are part of each CDR3. Fields, in order: V gene, CDR3 protein.

TRBV6-6 CASSQRTVTGELFF
TRBV6-1 CASSPEPGQGLYEQYF
TRBV7-2 CASSPLGGDQPQHF
TRBV28 CASSLELLGVSTDTQYF
TRBV7-9 CASSTRTLGQFF
TRBV30 CAWSSHRQLFNSPLHF
TRBV11-2 CASSLEQDPYEQYF
TRBV9 CASSVFQGHTDTQYF
TRBV19 CASSITQLGNTEAFF
TRBV4-2 CASSQDPGQFNEKLFF
TRBV4-1 CASSQRRGGTEAFF
TRBV27 CASSPRAGETQYF
TRBV12-3/TRBV12-4 CASSPYGRAAYNEQFF
TRBV7-6 CASSAGLATGELFF
TRBV20-1 CSARAGGRETQYF
TRBV5-4 CASSFMGAVTEAFF
TRBV6-1 CASSKKGRQGAGEQYF
TRBV7-2 CASSLIPSWQLHEQYF
TRBV20-1 CSARGGGRAFSEQFF
TRBV20-1 CSARDPETSGNNEQFF
TRBV5-6 CASSLPGGWSSGSETQYF
TRBV11-2 CASSLDQDWILWETQYF
TRBV6-1 CASSPRDRYTDTQYF
TRBV6-5 CASSPPAGGGGNEQFF
TRBV20-1 CSALAGGPDTQYF
TRBV11-2 CASSLGRDLYGYTF
TRBV7-2 CASSPHHISGANVLTF
TRBV7-2 CASSYDRGGEQYF
TRBV19 CASKGSSASNEKLFF
TRBV11-2 CASSSQGVGETQYF
TRBV7-2 CASSPRGVYNEQFF
TRBV11-3 CASSLRLAGPQKTQYF
TRBV7-6 CASSLSLAGNGDTQYF
TRBV19 CASSIDRLQGAETQYF
TRBV12-3/TRBV12-4 CASSLLRGGAYEQYF
TRBV7-3 CASSVDGTGVSGANVLTF
TRBV24-1 CATSDSGPRATGELFF
TRBV7-6 CASSFPRSNEKLFF
TRBV7-2 CASSFEGTNNSPLHF
TRBV7-4 CASSGPMTLELFF
TRBV7-6 CASSLAPGRVETQYF
TRBV7-2 CASSLDGFSPLHF
TRBV12-3/TRBV12-4 CASSFRDGYTF
TRBV6-5 CASRRQGSYNEQFF
TRBV12-3/TRBV12-4 CASSLRAGAPETQYF
TRBV12-3/TRBV12-4 CASSQPDGGLLYEQYF
TRBV12-3/TRBV12-4 CASSFGGQVNQPQHF
TRBV7-4 CASSIDRAGGTNEKLFF
TRBV12-3/TRBV12-4 CASSFWGSGKDTQYF
TRBV12-3/TRBV12-4 CASSLRGYSYEQYF
TRBV6-2/TRBV6-3 CASSYVGSRYEQYF